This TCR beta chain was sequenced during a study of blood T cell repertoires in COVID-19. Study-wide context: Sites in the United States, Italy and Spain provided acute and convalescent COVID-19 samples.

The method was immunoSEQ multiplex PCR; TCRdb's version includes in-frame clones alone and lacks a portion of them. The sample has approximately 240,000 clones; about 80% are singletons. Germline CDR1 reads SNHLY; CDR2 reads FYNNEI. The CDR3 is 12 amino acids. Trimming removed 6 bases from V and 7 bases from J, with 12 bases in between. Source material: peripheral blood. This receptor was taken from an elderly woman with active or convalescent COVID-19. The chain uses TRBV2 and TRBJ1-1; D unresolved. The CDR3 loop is CASSGEAVEAFF. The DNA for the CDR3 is TGTGCCAGCAGCGGAGAGGCGGTTGAAGCTTTCTTT.